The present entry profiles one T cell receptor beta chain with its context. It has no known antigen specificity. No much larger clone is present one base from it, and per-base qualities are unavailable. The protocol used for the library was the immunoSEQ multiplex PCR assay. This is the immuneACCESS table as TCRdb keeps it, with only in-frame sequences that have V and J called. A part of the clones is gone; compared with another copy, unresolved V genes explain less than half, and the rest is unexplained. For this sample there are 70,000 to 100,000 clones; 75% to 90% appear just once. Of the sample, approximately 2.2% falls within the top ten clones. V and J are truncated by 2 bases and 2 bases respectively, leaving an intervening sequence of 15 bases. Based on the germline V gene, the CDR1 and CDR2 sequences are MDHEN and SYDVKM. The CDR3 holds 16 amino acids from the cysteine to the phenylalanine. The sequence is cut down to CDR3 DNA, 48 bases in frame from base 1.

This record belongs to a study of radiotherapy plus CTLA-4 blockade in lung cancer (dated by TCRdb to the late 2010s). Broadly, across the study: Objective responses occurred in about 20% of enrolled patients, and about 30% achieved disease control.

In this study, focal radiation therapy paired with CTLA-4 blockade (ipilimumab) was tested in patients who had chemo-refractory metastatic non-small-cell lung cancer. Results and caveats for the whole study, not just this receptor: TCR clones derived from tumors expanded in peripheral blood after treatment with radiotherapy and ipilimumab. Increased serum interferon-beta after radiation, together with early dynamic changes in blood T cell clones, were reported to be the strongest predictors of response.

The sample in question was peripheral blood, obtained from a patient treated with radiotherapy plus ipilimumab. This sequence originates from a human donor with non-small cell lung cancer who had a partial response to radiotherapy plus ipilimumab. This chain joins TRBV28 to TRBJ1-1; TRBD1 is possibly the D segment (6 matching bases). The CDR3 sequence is CASSLISTQGNTEAFF. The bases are TGTGCCAGCAGTTTAATCTCGACACAGGGAAACACTGAAGCTTTCTTT.